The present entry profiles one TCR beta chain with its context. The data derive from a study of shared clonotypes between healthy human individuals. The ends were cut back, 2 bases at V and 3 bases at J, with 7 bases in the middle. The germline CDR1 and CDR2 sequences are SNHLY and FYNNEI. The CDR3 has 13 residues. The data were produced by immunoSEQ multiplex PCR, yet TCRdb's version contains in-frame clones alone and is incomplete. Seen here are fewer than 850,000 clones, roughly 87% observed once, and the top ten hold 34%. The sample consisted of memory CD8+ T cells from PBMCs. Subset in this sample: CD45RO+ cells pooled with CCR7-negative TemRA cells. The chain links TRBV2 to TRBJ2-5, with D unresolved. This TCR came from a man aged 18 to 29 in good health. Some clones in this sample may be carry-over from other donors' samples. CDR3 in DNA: TGTGCCAGCAGTGAAAGGGCAAAAGAGACCCAGTACTTC. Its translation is CASSERAKETQYF.